Given below is one T cell receptor (beta chain) in context. Antigen specificity is unknown. The sample originates from a study of CD8 T cells in ankylosing spondylitis. Study observations and caveats: For ankylosing spondylitis blood, a TCR beta motif of eight or nine highly homologous variants appeared characteristic. CD8+ disease-linked clones were present at relatively low frequencies in blood. As reported, disease-linked clones showed significant enrichment in matched ankylosing spondylitis synovial fluid. Past research had described some motif variants in reactive arthritis synovial fluid and blood.

TCRdb reanalysed the 5' RACE reads using MiXCR and keeps one entry per CDR3 protein. The data show 250,000 or so distinct CDR3 sequences, roughly a quarter seen once. Material for sequencing was blood, either unsorted or a sorted T cell fraction (not recorded which). This receptor was obtained from a male donor with ankylosing spondylitis or in good health (not recorded which).

CDR3 nucleotide sequence: TGTGCCACCCGACAGGGATACACTGAAGCTTTCTTT. This codes for CATRQGYTEAFF. The rearrangement joins TRBV10-3 to TRBJ1-1; 7 bases line up with TRBD1. The CDR3 runs 12 residues. V shed 10 bases and J 3 bases; nucleotides not matched to a gene: 5. Germline lookup yields CDR1 ENHRY and CDR2 SYGVKD.